The TCR beta chain described here comes from a study of blood T cell repertoires in COVID-19. Original data processing: Nucleated cell counts were estimated from reference gene primer amplification. Produced via immunoSEQ multiplex PCR; TCRdb's table is partial and in-frame only. The DNA gave D and trimming, while V, J and clone size come from that table. Here the sample spans about 330,000 clones, about 89% being singletons. Trimming removed 3 bases from V and 4 bases from J, with 14 bases in between. CDR1 is SGDLS, CDR2 YYNGEE, per germline. This CDR3 region has 15 residues. The chain employs TRBV9 and TRBJ1-3; perhaps TRBD1 as D (5 bases). The sequenced sample was PBMCs or T cells enriched from blood (not recorded which). This sequence was found in a woman aged 25 to 45 who had recovered from COVID-19. DNA of the CDR3: TGTGCCAGCAGCGCCGCTCGGGGGACGGGAAACACCATATATTTT. Its protein is CASSAARGTGNTIYF.